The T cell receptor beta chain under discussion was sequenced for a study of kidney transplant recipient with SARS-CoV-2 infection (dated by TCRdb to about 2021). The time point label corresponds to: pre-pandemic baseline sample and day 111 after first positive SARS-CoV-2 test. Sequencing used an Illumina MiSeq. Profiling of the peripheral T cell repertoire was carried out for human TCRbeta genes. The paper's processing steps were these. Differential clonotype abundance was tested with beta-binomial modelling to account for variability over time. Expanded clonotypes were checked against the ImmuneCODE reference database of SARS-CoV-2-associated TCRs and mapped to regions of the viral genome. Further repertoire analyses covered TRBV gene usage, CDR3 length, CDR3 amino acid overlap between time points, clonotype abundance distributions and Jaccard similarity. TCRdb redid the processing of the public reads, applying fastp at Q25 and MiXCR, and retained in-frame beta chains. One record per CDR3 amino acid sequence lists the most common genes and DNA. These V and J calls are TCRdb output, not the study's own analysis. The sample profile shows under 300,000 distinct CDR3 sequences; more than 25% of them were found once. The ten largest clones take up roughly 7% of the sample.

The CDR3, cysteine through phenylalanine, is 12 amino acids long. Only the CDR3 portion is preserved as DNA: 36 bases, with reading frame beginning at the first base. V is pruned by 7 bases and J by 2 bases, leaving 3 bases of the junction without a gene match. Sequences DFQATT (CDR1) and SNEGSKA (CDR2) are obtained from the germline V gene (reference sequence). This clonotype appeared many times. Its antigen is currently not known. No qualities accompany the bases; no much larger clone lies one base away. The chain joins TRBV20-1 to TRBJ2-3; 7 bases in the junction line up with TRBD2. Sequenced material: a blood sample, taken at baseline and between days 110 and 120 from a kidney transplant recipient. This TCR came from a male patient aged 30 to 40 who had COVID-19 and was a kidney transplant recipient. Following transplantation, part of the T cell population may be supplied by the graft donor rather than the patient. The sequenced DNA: TGCAGTGGGCTAGCGGACACAGATACGCAGTATTTT. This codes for CSGLADTDTQYF.